This is a list of T cell receptor beta chains from one sample in a study of blood T cell repertoires in COVID-19. Some clones are missing from TCRdb's copy, which holds only in-frame ones; the method was immunoSEQ multiplex PCR. The sample has approximately 400,000 clones; over 65% are singletons. Sequenced sample: peripheral blood. These receptors all stem from a human donor with acute or convalescent COVID-19. The donor label of this sample is uncertain. The conserved cysteine and the conserved F or W are not part of the CDR3 here. Fields, in order: V gene, D gene, CDR3 protein. D genes are given only for firm matches.

v_gene: TRBV5-8
d_gene: TRBD1
CDR3aa: ASSWDRQGNTEAF

v_gene: TRBV6-5
d_gene: -
CDR3aa: ASSPSRTARRPQH

v_gene: TRBV7-9
d_gene: TRBD1
CDR3aa: ASRFDREREKLF

v_gene: TRBV4-1
d_gene: TRBD2
CDR3aa: ASSEAAIMGAGGSYNEQF

v_gene: TRBV30
d_gene: -
CDR3aa: AWGGQVNTEAF

v_gene: TRBV27
d_gene: TRBD1
CDR3aa: ASSDRGLGGYT

v_gene: TRBV6-2/TRBV6-3
d_gene: TRBD1
CDR3aa: ASSYYDRGRAF

v_gene: TRBV19
d_gene: -
CDR3aa: ASFVDRIYGYT

v_gene: TRBV19
d_gene: -
CDR3aa: ASSTRQRNGYT

v_gene: TRBV12-3/TRBV12-4
d_gene: -
CDR3aa: ASSLYGRGELF

v_gene: TRBV19
d_gene: -
CDR3aa: ASSIFHSRASSYEQY

v_gene: TRBV11-2
d_gene: TRBD2
CDR3aa: ASSLGGRENTGELF

v_gene: TRBV24-1
d_gene: TRBD1
CDR3aa: ATSDLTPDRTEAF

v_gene: TRBV5-1
d_gene: TRBD1
CDR3aa: ASSFTGEITEAF

v_gene: TRBV5-1
d_gene: TRBD1
CDR3aa: ASSLGGGFKQF

v_gene: TRBV2
d_gene: -
CDR3aa: ASRQGGVKNIQY

v_gene: TRBV19
d_gene: -
CDR3aa: ASIRRGGHQPQH

v_gene: TRBV5-1
d_gene: -
CDR3aa: ASSRSDTQY

v_gene: TRBV14
d_gene: TRBD2
CDR3aa: ASSPGGSGLLYEQY

v_gene: TRBV6-2/TRBV6-3
d_gene: TRBD2
CDR3aa: ASSYQRGGGELF

v_gene: TRBV18
d_gene: TRBD1
CDR3aa: ASSRADRVIIYEQY

v_gene: TRBV5-4
d_gene: TRBD2
CDR3aa: ASSQQAGVTGELF